The clone carrying this T cell receptor (beta chain) turned up a few times. The antigen is not known. Primed by a sample-barcoded 5' primer and a J-beta primer mix, a second PCR proceeded for about 7 to 12 cycles. TCRdb fed the 5' RACE reads into MiXCR, producing one record per CDR3 protein. The sample contains over 700,000 distinct CDR3 sequences, around 25% of which appear only once. These data are taken from a study of blood T cells in healthy people across ages. Study-wide background: Per two T cells, about one barcoded beta molecule was captured through template switching. Overall study results and limits: Naive CD4+ cell counts and diversity both ran higher in long-lived than in aged donors.

Each sample had at least 7 million PBMCs isolated. The sample was also linked to a second study, of T cells of mothers and their children. That source notes: Thymic selection molds TCR recombination output in a comparable way in related and unrelated pairs.

Specimen: blood. The sequence was obtained from a boy aged 5-17 years in good health.

The CDR3 reads CASSLSISFSYNEQFF. CDR3 nucleotides: TGTGCCAGCAGTTTATCGATAAGTTTCTCCTACAATGAGCAGTTCTTC. J is TRBJ2-1 and V is TRBV27, with D uncertain. The CDR3 consists of 16 residues. V was pared by 0 bases and J by 0 bases, with 9 bases between. Germline V gene lookup returns CDR1 MNHEY and CDR2 SMNVEV (reference sequence).